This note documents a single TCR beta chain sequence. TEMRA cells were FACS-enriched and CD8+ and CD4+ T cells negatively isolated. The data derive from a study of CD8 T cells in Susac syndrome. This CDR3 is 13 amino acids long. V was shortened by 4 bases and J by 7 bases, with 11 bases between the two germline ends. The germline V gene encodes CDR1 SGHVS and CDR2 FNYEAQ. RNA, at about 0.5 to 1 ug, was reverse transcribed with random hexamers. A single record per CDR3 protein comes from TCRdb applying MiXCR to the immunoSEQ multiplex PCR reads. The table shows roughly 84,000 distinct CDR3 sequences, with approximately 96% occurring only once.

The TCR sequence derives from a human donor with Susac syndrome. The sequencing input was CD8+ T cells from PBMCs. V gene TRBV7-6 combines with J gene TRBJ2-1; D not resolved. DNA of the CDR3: TGTGCCAGCAGCTCTAACCGGGTGAATGAGCAGTTCTTC. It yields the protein CASSSNRVNEQFF.